The 17 T cell receptor beta chains below all came from one sample that was sequenced in a study of blood T cell repertoires in COVID-19. Using immunoSEQ multiplex PCR, the repertoire was profiled, and TCRdb retains in-frame clones only, with some absent. Of more than 150,000 clones detected, less than 80% appear once; the ten largest clones hold less than 15%. The sequenced sample was peripheral blood. Source of these receptors: a man aged 50 to 59 who had recovered from COVID-19.

The V call is TRBV30, the J call TRBJ2-2; no reliable D call. The V gene's germline CDR1 is GTSNPN and CDR2 SVGIG (reference sequence). The CDR3 spans 13 residues. The V end lost 6 bases, the J end lost 0 bases, and 8 bases lay between the germline ends. This CDR3 reads CACAVANTGELFF. Written as DNA, the CDR3 is TGTGCCTGCGCGGTCGCGAACACCGGGGAGCTGTTTTTT.

The CDR3 region is CASSLILAGLDEQFF. The CDR3 DNA follows: TGTGCCAGCAGTTTGATACTAGCGGGATTGGATGAGCAGTTCTTC. This sequence joins TRBV6-5 and TRBJ2-1, with 10 bases lining up with TRBD2. The CDR3 contains 15 residues. CDR1 is MNHEY, CDR2 SVGAGI, per germline. The V segment lost 4 bases and the J segment 8 bases; nucleotides outside the gene matches: 8.

For the CDR3, the DNA is TGTGCCAGCAGCTTAGGTTTGAGGGCTAGGACTGAAGCTTTCTTT. Protein: CASSLGLRARTEAFF. The V gene is TRBV7-2, the J gene TRBJ1-1; D call uncertain. CDR3 length: 15 residues. CDR1 is SGHTA, CDR2 FQGNSA, per germline. Trimming cost V 1 base and J 5 bases, with 14 bases left between them. The variable domain in full, completed from reference TRBV7-2 and TRBJ1-1, reads GAGVSQSPSNKVTEKGKDVELRCDPISGHTALYWYRQSLGQGLEFLIYFQGNSAPDKSGLPSDRFSAERTGGSVSTLTIQRTQQEDSAVYLCASSLGLRARTEAFFGQGTRLTVV.

This chain connects TRBV11-2 to TRBJ2-7; 9 bases match TRBD2. Unmatched junction bases numbered 5, after V lost 3 bases and J lost 2 bases. The CDR3 covers 15 residues. The V gene's germline CDR1 is SGHAT and CDR2 FQNNGV. CDR3 nucleotides: TGTGCCAGCAGCTTTGGACTAGCGCCCGCCTACGAGCAGTACTTC. Translated, it gives CASSFGLAPAYEQYF.

On this clone itself: The sample carries other DNA sequences with the same CDR3. This rearrangement joins TRBV5-1 to TRBJ2-3, with 12 nucleotides matching TRBD2. V lost 3 bases, J lost 0 bases, and 2 bases stayed unmatched. CDR3 length: 16 amino acids. Germline CDR1 is SGHRS and CDR2 is YFSETQ. The CDR3 sequence is CASSSGLAGSTDTQYF. For the CDR3, the DNA is TGCGCCAGCAGCTCCGGACTAGCGGGAAGCACAGATACGCAGTATTTT.

The V call is TRBV7-2, the J call TRBJ1-5; D is unclear. In germline, CDR1 is SGHTA, CDR2 FQGNSA. Trimming stripped 3 bases from V and 6 bases from J, with 15 bases between. CDR3 length equals 15 residues. The CDR3 DNA reads TGTGCCAGCAGCTTTGGGAGAAATACTATTCAGCCCCAGCATTTT. It codes for CASSFGRNTIQPQHF. The variable domain in full, with the rest retrieved from reference TRBV7-2 and TRBJ1-5, is GAGVSQSPSNKVTEKGKDVELRCDPISGHTALYWYRQSLGQGLEFLIYFQGNSAPDKSGLPSDRFSAERTGGSVSTLTIQRTQQEDSAVYLCASSFGRNTIQPQHFGDGTRLSIL.

The chain uses TRBV6-2 or TRBV6-3 and TRBJ2-7; possibly TRBD2 for D (6 bases). Germline lookup yields CDR1 MNHEY and CDR2 SVGEGT. This CDR3 contains 18 residues. The V gene lost 2 bases and the J gene lost 0 bases, with 20 bases spanning the gap. CDR3 nucleotide sequence: TGTGCCAGCAGTTACCCGCCTCGCCCTAGCGCAACCTCCTACGAGCAGTACTTC. Protein product: CASSYPPRPSATSYEQYF.

The V and J genes are TRBV5-1 and TRBJ2-7, with 12 bases identical to TRBD2. The CDR3 has 18 residues. J gave up 7 bases and V 2 bases, and 16 bases lay outside the gene matches. Germline V CDR1 and CDR2: SGHRS, YFSETQ. The CDR3 coding sequence is TGCGCCAGCAGCTTCGGGACGGTGCTAGCGGGAGGGCCAGGAGAGCAGTACTTC. This codes for CASSFGTVLAGGPGEQYF.

The V and J genes are TRBV19 and TRBJ1-5, with D unresolved. The germline V and J ends were trimmed by 3 bases and 3 bases, with 6 bases remaining between them. Germline CDR1 reads LNHDA; CDR2 reads SQIVND (reference sequence). The CDR3 sequence is 13 residues long. The CDR3 DNA is TGTGCCAGTAGTATTCAGAACAATCAGCCCCAGCATTTT. Translated: CASSIQNNQPQHF.

The chain recombines TRBV15 with TRBJ1-1; D gene unclear. CDR3 length equals 15 residues. CDR1 is LNHNV, CDR2 YYDKDF, per germline (reference sequence). Trimming removed 6 bases at V and 0 bases at J, with 14 bases between. The CDR3 DNA follows: TGTGCCACCAGTCAGGCTGACGGTGTGAACACTGAAGCTTTCTTT. It codes for CATSQADGVNTEAFF.

This clone showed up just once. The rearrangement uses TRBV7-9 and TRBJ2-1; 13 nucleotides line up with TRBD2. Germline CDR1 and CDR2: SEHNR and FQNEAQ (reference sequence). V was pared by 5 bases and J by 9 bases, with 7 bases of the junction left unmatched. This CDR3 contains 15 residues. CDR3 DNA sequence: TGTGCCAGCAGCCCCGGACTAGCGGGAGAGGGTGAGCAGTTCTTC. Translated, it gives CASSPGLAGEGEQFF.

The chain employs TRBV7-9 and TRBJ1-6; no definite D call. Germline CDR1 is SEHNR and CDR2 is FQNEAQ (reference sequence). V was clipped by 6 bases and J by 3 bases, with 18 bases between them. This CDR3 has 17 amino acids. CDR3: CASSQVGKTSYNSPLHF. DNA for the CDR3: TGTGCCAGCAGTCAAGTCGGGAAAACTAGCTATAATTCACCCCTCCACTTT.

CDR3 DNA: TGTGCCAGCACACGTAGTAGGAAGGCAGGGAAGGGTGGCTACACCTTC. Protein sequence: CASTRSRKAGKGGYTF. V and J are TRBV9 and TRBJ1-2; a possible D gene is TRBD1 (5 bases). Trimming left V 6 bases short and J 7 bases short, with 25 bases between. Germline V gene sequence: CDR1 SGDLS, CDR2 YYNGEE. The CDR3 runs 16 residues.

The rearrangement joins TRBV30 to TRBJ2-3; 8 bases line up with TRBD2. This CDR3 contains 13 residues. After removal of 2 bases from V and 3 bases from J, the junction contained 1 base not matched to a gene. The germline gives CDR1 GTSNPN, CDR2 SVGIG (reference sequence). The CDR3 sequence: CAWSSGSTDTQYF. The DNA of the CDR3 is TGTGCCTGGAGTAGCGGGAGTACAGATACGCAGTATTTT.

This chain joins TRBV15 and TRBJ2-1; 10 bases fit TRBD2. CDR1 is LNHNV, CDR2 YYDKDF, per germline (reference sequence). The ends lost 0 bases at V and 8 bases at J; junction bases unmatched: 13. The CDR3 consists of 18 residues. In DNA form, the CDR3 reads TGTGCCACCAGCAGAGATCTTGCGGCGAGCGGGAGGGTCTATGAGCAGTTCTTC. The encoded protein is CATSRDLAASGRVYEQFF.

In its sample, this clone was seen a few times. The V and J genes are TRBV7-9 and TRBJ1-1; D not resolved. The V and J ends lost 6 bases and 5 bases respectively, with 10 bases between them. This CDR3 has 12 residues. CDR1 and CDR2 (germline): SEHNR, FQNEAQ (reference sequence). CDR3: CASSIPGTEAFF. The DNA for the CDR3 is TGTGCCAGCAGTATACCGGGGACTGAAGCTTTCTTT.

This chain connects TRBV7-9 to TRBJ2-7; D possibly corresponds to TRBD1 (6 bases). The ends were cut back, 5 bases at V and 5 bases at J, with 10 bases in the middle. The CDR3 spans 12 residues. The germline gives CDR1 SEHNR, CDR2 FQNEAQ (reference sequence). As DNA, the CDR3 is TGTGCCAGCAGCCGTTCAGGGGACGAGCAGTACTTC. Amino acids: CASSRSGDEQYF.